This TCR beta chain was recovered during a study of cytomegalovirus exposure and HLA in healthy donors. Study results and limitations: A later analysis linked around 17,000 TCR beta sequences to HLA alleles at 0.05 false discovery rate. Later findings reportedly placed an Asian-associated ancestry cluster below the roughly 700-donor mean for N-insertions. Further analysis, carried out later, found HLA-associated TCR beta chains more clonally expanded than equally common other chains.

Note on this clone: Its antigen remains unknown.

PCR employed 60 Vbeta and 13 Jbeta primers. The protocol was immunoSEQ multiplex PCR, while the TCRdb copy is restricted to in-frame clones and leaves out a portion. Among 150,000 to 200,000 clones listed, 70% were seen once. This sequence originates from a man aged 18-30 years in good health and CMV-seropositive. The sample consisted of PBMCs.

The CDR3: CASSGLAGGQETQYF. For the CDR3, the DNA is TGTGCCAGCAGTGGACTAGCGGGCGGACAAGAGACCCAGTACTTC. The chain joins TRBV27 to TRBJ2-5; 11 bases agree with TRBD2. Germline V gives CDR1 MNHEY, CDR2 SMNVEV (reference sequence). This CDR3 comprises 15 residues. Trimming removed 5 bases from V and 2 bases from J; junction bases left unmatched: 4.